This T cell receptor (beta chain) was sequenced during a study of blood T cell repertoires in COVID-19. Turning to the study itself: Samples representing acute and convalescent COVID-19 were sourced from the United States, Italy and Spain. Sample material is recorded as cDNA or gDNA derived from T cells, B-cell-depleted T cells, or PBMCs.

Germline CDR1 MNHEY, CDR2 SMNVEV (reference sequence). V was clipped by 6 bases and J by 2 bases; unmatched bases: 8. The CDR3 loop spans 16 amino acids. Authors' methods: Scientists estimated how many nucleated cells there were by amplifying reference gene primers. The protocol was immunoSEQ multiplex PCR, while the TCRdb copy is restricted to in-frame clones and leaves out a portion. The V and J calls and the clone size are those of that table, but D and trimming were determined from the DNA. The table shows a few hundred thousand clones, with 89% occurring only once. J is TRBJ2-1 and V is TRBV27, with TRBD2 matching over 9 bases. This receptor was identified in a woman in her 30s with COVID-19, enrolled during active disease. The sample consisted of peripheral blood. This CDR3 is CASSDYSGGPYNEQFF. As DNA, the CDR3 is TGTGCCAGCAGCGATTATAGCGGGGGACCCTACAATGAGCAGTTCTTC.